Following are 22 T cell receptor beta chains from one sample sequenced in a study of naive and memory T cell subsets. Study-wide results and limits: A few larger clonotypes appeared in naive repertoires, especially CD8, possibly memory cells re-expressing CD45RA.

The beta constant-region primer was an equimolar mix of two oligonucleotides covering TRBC1 and TRBC2. Four rounds of PCR amplified the ligated cDNA using nested alpha and beta constant-region primers plus SP2. MiXCR was run by TCRdb on the UMI-ligation and nested PCR reads, yielding one entry per CDR3 protein. The top ten clones hold around 0.11% of a sample with 150,000 or so distinct CDR3 sequences, 22% of them seen once. Their recognized antigens are unknown. The sequenced sample was naive CD4+ T cells from blood. The receptors stem from a human donor in good health.

This sequence joins TRBV19 and TRBJ2-7; 10 bases line up with TRBD2. V shed 3 bases and J 2 bases; nucleotides not matched to a gene: 4. CDR3 length: 15 amino acids. Germline V gives CDR1 LNHDA, CDR2 SQIVND (reference sequence). The CDR3, as DNA: TGTGCCAGTAGTATCGCTAGCGGGGGAACCTACGAGCAGTACTTC. Translating gives CASSIASGGTYEQYF.

In its sample, this clonotype was seen many times. The gene calls are TRBV29-1 and TRBJ2-1; D might be TRBD2 (6 bases). Germline V gene data show CDR1 as SQVTM and CDR2 as ANQGSEA. The CDR3 covers 16 residues. V lost 6 bases and J 4 bases, leaving 22 bases between the germline ends. CDR3 region: CSVRTLGGAGYNEQFF. In DNA, the CDR3 is TGCAGCGTGCGTACCCTGGGGGGAGCAGGTTACAATGAGCAGTTCTTC.

V is TRBV3-1 and J is TRBJ2-1; 10 bases match TRBD2. CDR1 is LGHDT and CDR2 is YNNKEL in the germline V gene (reference sequence). The ends lost 4 bases at V and 4 bases at J; junction bases unmatched: 4. The length of the CDR3 is 15 residues. CDR3 nucleotide sequence: TGTGCCAGCAGCCGGGGACTAGCGCCTTACAATGAGCAGTTCTTC. It is translated as CASSRGLAPYNEQFF.

The chain has TRBV29-1 and TRBJ1-2; a weak D match, TRBD1 (6 bases). There are 12 residues in the CDR3. Germline CDR1 reads SQVTM; CDR2 reads ANQGSEA. Trimming cost V 4 bases and J 6 bases, with 12 bases left between them. The CDR3 sequence is CSVARTEDGYTF. The CDR3 coding sequence is TGCAGCGTTGCTAGGACAGAAGATGGCTACACCTTC.

Ten or more counts support this clonotype. The chain couples TRBV20-1 to TRBJ1-1; D gene unclear. The length of the CDR3 is 13 residues. Germline assignment: CDR1 DFQATT and CDR2 SNEGSKA (reference sequence). V gave up 6 bases and J gave up 2 bases, with 13 bases separating them. The CDR3 coding sequence is TGCAGTGCAGTCAGCGGAATTAACACTGAAGCTTTCTTT. Translated: CSAVSGINTEAFF.

The table lists this clonotype with many counts. Germline is not matched at one junction end, which may reflect a read error. J is TRBJ2-5 and V is TRBV7-7, with 7 bases identical to TRBD1. Germline CDR1 SSHAT, CDR2 FNYEAQ (reference sequence). CDR3 length: 14 residues. CDR3 residues: CASSPTGVGETQYF. CDR3 nucleotide sequence: TGTGCTAGCAGCCCAACAGGGGTGGGAGAGACCCAGTACTTC.

This clonotype was observed a few times. V and J are TRBV6-2 or TRBV6-3 and TRBJ1-1; a possible D gene is TRBD1 (6 bases). The V and J ends lost 8 bases and 11 bases respectively, with 18 bases between them. The germline gives CDR1 MNHEY, CDR2 SVGEGT. The CDR3 contains 12 residues. CDR3 DNA sequence: TGTGCCAGCGCCGGGGGCCTGCCAGGGGCTTTCTTT. The encoded protein is CASAGGLPGAFF.

This clonotype was observed a handful of times. This chain joins TRBV12-3 or TRBV12-4 and TRBJ2-2, with TRBD2 as a possible D gene (5 bases). Trimming took 2 bases from V and 6 from J, leaving 13 bases between them. CDR3 length equals 15 residues. The CDR3 protein is CASSLRPPRAGELFF. CDR3 coding DNA: TGTGCCAGCAGTTTACGGCCGCCGAGGGCCGGGGAGCTGTTTTTT.

The chain has TRBV20-1 and TRBJ2-6; D is undetermined. The CDR3 covers 14 residues. The V end was cut by 5 bases, the J end by 0 bases, with 8 bases between. Germline V CDR1 and CDR2: DFQATT, SNEGSKA (reference sequence). The DNA for the CDR3 is TGCAGTGCTCGTTCGGGCTCTGGGGCCAACGTCCTGACTTTC. Translated: CSARSGSGANVLTF.

This chain uses TRBV29-1 with TRBJ2-7; D gene unclear. The CDR3 contains 13 residues. Trimming removed 4 bases from V and 2 bases from J, with 12 bases in between. CDR1 is SQVTM, CDR2 ANQGSEA, per germline. The CDR3 here is CSVATALTYEQYF. The CDR3 bases are TGCAGCGTTGCGACCGCACTTACCTACGAGCAGTACTTC.

This clonotype has a count of ten or more. The J gene is TRBJ2-4, the V gene TRBV29-1; 8 bases map to TRBD2. V shed 7 bases, J shed 0 bases, and the junction held 8 bases outside the gene matches. Germline V CDR1 and CDR2: SQVTM, ANQGSEA. This CDR3 spans 15 amino acids. CDR3 in amino acids: CSAGGFGKAKNIQYF. The CDR3 DNA is TGCAGCGCGGGGGGGTTCGGTAAAGCCAAAAACATTCAGTACTTC.

At least ten counts were recorded for this clonotype. This chain's CDR3 is CASTLTGMIGELFF. The DNA for the CDR3 is TGTGCCAGCACCCTAACAGGGATGATCGGGGAGCTGTTTTTT. The V and J genes are TRBV12-3 or TRBV12-4 and TRBJ2-2; perhaps TRBD1 as D (6 bases). Trimming shortened V by 7 bases and J by 7 bases, and 16 bases separated the two germline ends. The CDR3 is made up of 14 amino acids.

This rearrangement joins TRBV16 to TRBJ2-4, with 7 bases aligning to TRBD1. Germline V gives CDR1 KGHSY, CDR2 FQNENV. V gave up 5 bases and J gave up 0 bases; unmatched junction bases: 7. The length of the CDR3 is 16 residues. CDR3 sequence reads: CASSTRDRLAKNIQYF. CDR3 nucleotide sequence: TGTGCCAGCAGCACCCGGGACAGACTAGCCAAAAACATTCAGTACTTC. The variable domain in full, completed from reference TRBV16 and TRBJ2-4, reads GEEVAQTPKHLVRGEGQKAKLYCAPIKGHSYVFWYQQVLKNEFKFLISFQNENVFDETGMPKERFSAKCLPNSPCSLEIQATKLEDSAVYFCASSTRDRLAKNIQYFGAGTRLSVL.

This clonotype has more than one count but fewer than ten. This rearrangement joins TRBV3-1 to TRBJ2-5, with 8 nucleotides matching TRBD2. Trimming cost V 5 bases and J 4 bases; bases outside gene matches: 15. CDR3 length: 17 residues. Germline CDR1 reads LGHDT; CDR2 reads YNNKEL (reference sequence). The CDR3 sequence is CASSRITSGHGRETQYF. The DNA for the CDR3 is TGTGCCAGCAGCAGAATTACTAGCGGCCATGGTAGAGAGACCCAGTACTTC.

A single count supports this clonotype. V is TRBV6-2 or TRBV6-3 and J is TRBJ1-5; weak D call: TRBD1 (5 bases). Germline CDR1 reads MNHEY; CDR2 reads SVGEGT. Between the trimmed V and J ends, which lost 7 bases and 0 bases, there was a span of 13 bases. The length of the CDR3 is 15 residues. Here the CDR3 reads CASNRAGTSNQPQHF. The CDR3 DNA sequence: TGTGCCAGCAACCGGGCGGGGACTAGCAATCAGCCCCAGCATTTT.

This clonotype was counted a few times. The gene calls are TRBV6-5 and TRBJ1-1; no reliable D call. Germline CDR1 MNHEY, CDR2 SVGAGI. The CDR3 length is 15 residues. Trimming removed 3 bases from V and 0 bases from J, with 11 bases in between. CDR3 region: CASSYFGRVNTEAFF. The CDR3 coding sequence is TGTGCCAGCAGTTATTTCGGGCGGGTGAACACTGAAGCTTTCTTT.

The rearrangement joins TRBV5-1 to TRBJ2-3; 12 bases align to TRBD2. Germline CDR1 reads SGHRS; CDR2 reads YFSETQ. This CDR3 comprises 15 residues. After removal of 4 bases from V and 4 bases from J, the junction contained 4 bases not matched to a gene. The CDR3 here is CASSQTSGSADTQYF. DNA for the CDR3: TGCGCCAGCAGCCAGACTAGCGGGAGTGCAGATACGCAGTATTTT.

In this sample, this clonotype turned up many times. V usage is TRBV5-1 and J usage is TRBJ2-1, with D perhaps assigned TRBD1 or TRBD2 (5 bases each). In germline, CDR1 is SGHRS, CDR2 YFSETQ. The V and J ends lost 4 bases and 7 bases respectively, with 15 bases between them. The CDR3 totals 14 residues. CDR3 amino acids: CASSISGTQNEQFF. For the CDR3, the DNA is TGCGCCAGCAGCATTTCCGGGACCCAGAATGAGCAGTTCTTC.

V usage is TRBV6-5 and J usage is TRBJ1-4; 7 bases agree with TRBD1. The CDR3 loop spans 14 amino acids. Germline CDR1 and CDR2: MNHEY and SVGAGI. The V gene end was trimmed by 2 bases and the J gene end by 7 bases; junction bases not matched to a gene: 4. CDR3 nucleotide sequence: TGTGCCAGCAGTTACCAGGGGGGGGGTGAAAAACTGTTTTTT. Amino acid sequence: CASSYQGGGEKLFF.

This clonotype has a handful of counts. The chain carries TRBV2 and TRBJ2-3; D remains unclear. CDR1 and CDR2 from the germline V gene are SNHLY and FYNNEI. CDR3 length equals 13 residues. V was clipped by 7 bases and J by 6 bases, with 14 bases between them. The CDR3 coding sequence is TGTGCCAGCATCCCCCCCAGCATCGATACGCAGTATTTT. Its protein is CASIPPSIDTQYF. Complete variable domain (other parts from reference TRBV2 and TRBJ2-3): EPEVTQTPSHQVTQMGQEVILRCVPISNHLYFYWYRQILGQKVEFLVSFYNNEISEKSEIFDDQFSVERPDGSNFTLKIRSTKLEDSAMYFCASIPPSIDTQYFGPGTRLTVL.

This clonotype was counted a single time. V is TRBV5-6 and J is TRBJ2-5; 10 positions agree with TRBD1. V trimming: 6 bases; J trimming: 4 bases; junction bases outside the gene matches: 9. CDR3 size: 15 residues. Germline V gives CDR1 SGHDT, CDR2 YYEEEE. Here the CDR3 DNA reads TGTGCCAGCACCCTCGGGACAGGGGTTGGAGAGACCCAGTACTTC. Translation gives CASTLGTGVGETQYF.

This rearrangement joins TRBV12-3 or TRBV12-4 to TRBJ2-3; D call uncertain. The CDR3 covers 16 residues. Trimming removed 2 bases at V and 2 bases at J, with 14 bases between. The chain's CDR3 is CASSLQTGSPTDTQYF. CDR3 nucleotides: TGTGCCAGCAGTTTACAAACGGGCAGTCCCACAGATACGCAGTATTTT.